One and the same sample provided the 12 T cell receptor beta chains below, sequenced in a study of blood T cell repertoires in COVID-19. Assay used: immunoSEQ multiplex PCR; TCRdb lists only in-frame clones, some missing. This table has roughly 40,000 clones, 75% to 90% appearing once. Sample: peripheral blood. Receptors were obtained from a man between 25 and 39 years old with active or convalescent COVID-19.

The chain joins TRBV7-8 to TRBJ2-1, with 8 bases fitting TRBD1. Germline CDR1 reads SGHVS; CDR2 reads FQNEAQ. V trimming: 5 bases; J trimming: 10 bases; junction bases outside the gene matches: 7. This CDR3 has 13 amino acids. CDR3 loop: CASSPTGVWEQFF. CDR3 sequence (DNA): TGTGCCAGCAGCCCGACAGGGGTTTGGGAGCAGTTCTTC. The whole variable domain, remainder taken from reference TRBV7-8 and TRBJ2-1, is GAGVSQSPRYKVAKRGQDVALRCDPISGHVSLFWYQQALGQGPEFLTYFQNEAQLDKSGLPSDRFFAERPEGSVSTLKIQRTQQEDSAVYLCASSPTGVWEQFFGPGTRLTVL.

The CDR3 DNA is TGTGCCAGCAGTTTAGGACGGTGGGACAAGAAATACCCTAACACCGGGGAGCTGTTTTTT. It specifies CASSLGRWDKKYPNTGELFF. The chain carries TRBV28 and TRBJ2-2; weak D call: TRBD1 (6 bases). The CDR3 covers 20 residues. Trimming took 2 bases from V and 2 from J, leaving 24 bases between them. Per the germline V gene, CDR1 is MDHEN and CDR2 is SYDVKM.

This chain joins TRBV7-6 and TRBJ1-1; no clear D. In germline, CDR1 is SGHVS, CDR2 FNYEAQ. CDR3 length equals 14 residues. V was cut by 2 bases and J by 1 base, with 8 bases left in between. As DNA, the CDR3 is TGTGCCAGCAGCTTATTTCCAGGGAACACTGAAGCTTTCTTT. It is translated as CASSLFPGNTEAFF.

Here the CDR3 DNA reads TGTGCCACCAGTGGGACTAATACAGGTTTGGGGGCCGGGGAGCTGTTTTTT. As protein: CATSGTNTGLGAGELFF. This chain links TRBV24-1 with TRBJ2-2; D is possibly TRBD2 (6 bases). Germline CDR1 reads KGHDR; CDR2 reads SFDVKD. This CDR3 is 17 amino acids long. Trimming removed 5 bases from V and 6 bases from J, with 21 bases in between.

V gene TRBV5-1 combines with J gene TRBJ2-3; 10 nucleotides line up with TRBD2. This CDR3 comprises 15 residues. Germline V gives CDR1 SGHRS, CDR2 YFSETQ. V lost 3 bases and J lost 1; bases outside the gene matches: 2. DNA for the CDR3: TGCGCCAGCAGCTGGGGGACTAGCGGCACAGATACGCAGTATTTT. Translated: CASSWGTSGTDTQYF.

This clone was counted only a few times. J is TRBJ1-5 and V is TRBV29-1; TRBD1 is a possible D gene (5 bases). Trimming shortened V by 4 bases and J by 6 bases, and 13 bases separated the two germline ends. The CDR3 runs to 13 residues. The germline V gene encodes CDR1 SQVTM and CDR2 ANQGSEA. The CDR3 DNA sequence: TGCAGCGTTGGGGGCAGGGATCGTCAGCCCCAGCATTTT. Translating it yields CSVGGRDRQPQHF.

This clone was found a few times. V and J are TRBV6-5 and TRBJ1-2; TRBD1 is a possible D gene (5 bases). From germline, CDR1 is MNHEY and CDR2 SVGAGI. The CDR3 length is 15 residues. V lost 0 bases and J 4 bases, leaving 12 bases between the germline ends. CDR3 sequence: CASSYSPGNPYGYTF. DNA for the CDR3: TGTGCCAGCAGTTACTCTCCAGGGAACCCCTATGGCTACACCTTC.

This chain joins TRBV6-6 and TRBJ2-1; 7 bases line up with TRBD2. CDR1 and CDR2 (germline): MNHNY, SVGAGI (reference sequence). V trimming: 6 bases; J trimming: 0 bases; junction bases outside the gene matches: 5. The CDR3 runs 15 residues. CDR3 in amino acids: CASSLAVISYNEQFF. The CDR3 DNA reads TGTGCCAGCAGCCTAGCGGTAATCTCCTACAATGAGCAGTTCTTC.

The chain employs TRBV29-1 and TRBJ2-5; D not resolved. The CDR3 totals 12 residues. Germline V gene sequence: CDR1 SQVTM, CDR2 ANQGSEA. V was clipped by 0 bases and J by 9 bases, with 11 bases between them. CDR3 residues: CSVEDATAAQYF. CDR3 sequence (DNA): TGCAGCGTTGAAGATGCGACGGCGGCCCAGTACTTC.

The chain combines TRBV5-5 with TRBJ2-1; D ambiguous. Germline CDR1 and CDR2: SGHKS and YYEKEE (reference sequence). This CDR3 has 14 amino acids. The V end lost 1 base, the J end lost 3 bases, and 8 bases lay between the germline ends. The CDR3 sequence is CASSLWSVYNEQFF. The CDR3 region has the DNA TGTGCCAGCAGCTTGTGGAGTGTCTACAATGAGCAGTTCTTC. The whole variable domain, filled in from reference TRBV5-5 and TRBJ2-1, reads DAGVTQSPTHLIKTRGQQVTLRCSPISGHKSVSWYQQVLGQGPQFIFQYYEKEERGRGNFPDRFSARQFPNYSSELNVNALLLGDSALYLCASSLWSVYNEQFFGPGTRLTVL.

The chain uses TRBV27 and TRBJ2-3; D possibly corresponds to TRBD1 (5 bases). This CDR3 has 16 amino acids. In germline, CDR1 is MNHEY, CDR2 SMNVEV (reference sequence). Trimming took 2 bases from V and 1 from J, leaving 13 bases between them. The CDR3 protein is CASSLPQGVGTDTQYF. The DNA for the CDR3 is TGTGCCAGCAGTTTACCCCAGGGTGTGGGCACAGATACGCAGTATTTT.

This chain links TRBV29-1 with TRBJ2-7; weak D call: TRBD2 (6 bases). Germline V gene data show CDR1 as SQVTM and CDR2 as ANQGSEA. The CDR3 is 13 amino acids. V was clipped by 6 bases and J by 2 bases, with 14 bases between them. Here the CDR3 reads CSVGSAYPYEQYV. The CDR3, as DNA: TGCAGCGTCGGGAGCGCGTACCCCTACGAGCAGTACGTC.